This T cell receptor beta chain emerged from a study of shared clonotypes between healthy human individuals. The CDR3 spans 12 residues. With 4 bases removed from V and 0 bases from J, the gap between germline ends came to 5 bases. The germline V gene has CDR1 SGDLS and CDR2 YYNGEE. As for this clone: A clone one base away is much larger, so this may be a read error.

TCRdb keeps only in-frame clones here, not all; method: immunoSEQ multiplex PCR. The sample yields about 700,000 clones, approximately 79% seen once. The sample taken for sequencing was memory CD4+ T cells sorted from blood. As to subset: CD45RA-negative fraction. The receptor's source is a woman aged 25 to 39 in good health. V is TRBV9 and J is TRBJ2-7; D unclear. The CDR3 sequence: CASSSSSYEQYF. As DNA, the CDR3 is TGTGCCAGCAGCTCCAGCTCCTACGAGCAGTACTTC.